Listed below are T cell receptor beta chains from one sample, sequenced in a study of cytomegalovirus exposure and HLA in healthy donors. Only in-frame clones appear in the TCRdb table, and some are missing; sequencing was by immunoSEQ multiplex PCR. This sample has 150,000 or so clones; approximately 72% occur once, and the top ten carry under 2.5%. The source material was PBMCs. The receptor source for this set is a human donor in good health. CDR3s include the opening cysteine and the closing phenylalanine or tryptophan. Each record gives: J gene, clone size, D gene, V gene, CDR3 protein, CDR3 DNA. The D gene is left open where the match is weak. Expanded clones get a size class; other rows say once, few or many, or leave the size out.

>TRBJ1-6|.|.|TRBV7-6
CAVQNYNSPLHF
TGTGCCGTCCAGAATTATAATTCACCCCTCCACTTT
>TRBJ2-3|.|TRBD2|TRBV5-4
CASSSSGGRDTQYF
TGTGCCAGCAGCTCTAGCGGGGGGCGCGATACGCAGTATTTT
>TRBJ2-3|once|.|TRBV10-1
CASSRRGDTQYF
TGCGCCAGCAGCCGAAGAGGGGATACGCAGTATTTT
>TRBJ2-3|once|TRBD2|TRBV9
CASSVGVLAGTDTQYF
TGTGCCAGCAGCGTAGGAGTACTAGCGGGGACAGATACGCAGTATTTT
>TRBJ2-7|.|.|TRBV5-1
CASSLAPEGSYEQYF
TGCGCCAGCAGCTTGGCCCCGGAGGGTTCGTACGAGCAGTACTTC
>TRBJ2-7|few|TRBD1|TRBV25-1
CASSEQTLGQGIYEQYF
TGTGCCAGCAGTGAACAGACCCTGGGACAGGGTATCTACGAGCAGTACTTC
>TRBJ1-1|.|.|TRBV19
CASSPAGGLRTGTEAFF
TGTGCCAGTAGTCCCGCGGGGGGCTTGAGGACTGGGACTGAAGCTTTCTTT
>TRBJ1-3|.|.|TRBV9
CASSVAGSSGNTIYF
TGTGCCAGCAGCGTAGCAGGCAGCTCTGGAAACACCATATATTTT
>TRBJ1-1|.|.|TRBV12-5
CASGLRENTEAFF
TGTGCTAGTGGTTTGAGAGAGAACACTGAAGCTTTCTTT
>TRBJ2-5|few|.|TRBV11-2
CASSWGGGVETQYF
TGTGCCAGCAGCTGGGGAGGGGGAGTGGAGACCCAGTACTTC
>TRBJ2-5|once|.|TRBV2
CASTDEWGVGTQYF
TGTGCCAGCACTGACGAATGGGGGGTTGGGACCCAGTACTTC
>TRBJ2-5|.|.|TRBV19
CASSISRSQETQYF
TGTGCCAGTAGTATTTCCAGGTCACAAGAGACCCAGTACTTC
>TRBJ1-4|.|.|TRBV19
CASSIDRSNEKLFF
TGTGCCAGTAGTATCGACAGAAGTAATGAAAAACTGTTTTTT
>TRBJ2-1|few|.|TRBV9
CASSVQGFYNEQFF
TGTGCCAGCAGCGTTCAGGGTTTCTACAATGAGCAGTTCTTC
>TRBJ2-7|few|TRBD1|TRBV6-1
CASSAWTGGNYEQYF
TGTGCCAGCAGTGCCTGGACAGGGGGCAACTACGAGCAGTACTTC
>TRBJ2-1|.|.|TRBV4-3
CASSLRPLPNEQFF
TGCGCCAGCAGCCTGCGTCCCCTCCCCAATGAGCAGTTCTTC